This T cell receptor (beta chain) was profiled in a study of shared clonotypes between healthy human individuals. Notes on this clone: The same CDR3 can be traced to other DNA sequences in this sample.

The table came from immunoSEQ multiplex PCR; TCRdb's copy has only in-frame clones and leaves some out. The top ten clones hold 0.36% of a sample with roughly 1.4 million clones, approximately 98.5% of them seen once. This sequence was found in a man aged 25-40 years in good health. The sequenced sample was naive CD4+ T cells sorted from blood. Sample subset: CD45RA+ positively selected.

The CDR3 DNA reads as TGTGCCAGCAGGCCTCAGGGGACCGGGGAGCTGTTTTTT. Its translation: CASRPQGTGELFF. The V and J genes are TRBV6-1 and TRBJ2-2; weak D call: TRBD1 (6 bases). The CDR3 is 13 residues long. V was clipped by 6 bases and J by 5 bases, with 10 bases between them. CDR1 is MNHNS, CDR2 SASEGT, per germline.